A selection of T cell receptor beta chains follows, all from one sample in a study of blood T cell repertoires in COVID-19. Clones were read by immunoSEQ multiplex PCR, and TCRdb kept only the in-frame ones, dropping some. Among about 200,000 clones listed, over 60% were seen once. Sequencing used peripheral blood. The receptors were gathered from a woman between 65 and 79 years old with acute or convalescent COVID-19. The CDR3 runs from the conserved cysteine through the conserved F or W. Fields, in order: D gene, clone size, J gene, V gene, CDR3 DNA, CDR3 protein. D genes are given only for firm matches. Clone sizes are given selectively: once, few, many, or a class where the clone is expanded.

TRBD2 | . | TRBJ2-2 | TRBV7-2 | TGTGCCAGCAGTTGGCGGGAGTCGTACACCGGGGAGCTGTTTTTT | CASSWRESYTGELFF
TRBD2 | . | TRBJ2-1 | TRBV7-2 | TGTGCCAGCAGCTTAATGTCGCAGCGGGGCGGGAATGAGCAGTTCTTC | CASSLMSQRGGNEQFF
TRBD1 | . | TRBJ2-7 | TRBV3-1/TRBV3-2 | TGTGCCAGCAGCCAACTGGACAGGAGCTCCTACGAGCAGTACTTC | CASSQLDRSSYEQYF
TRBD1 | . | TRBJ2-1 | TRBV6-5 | TGTGCCAGCAGCGGAAACAGGGGGCGGAATGAGCAGTTCTTC | CASSGNRGRNEQFF
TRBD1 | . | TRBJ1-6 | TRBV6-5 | TGTGCCGGACGCCGGGACAGGGGCTATAATTCACCCCTCCACTTT | CAGRRDRGYNSPLHF
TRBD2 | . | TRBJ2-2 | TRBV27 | TGTGCCAGCAGTTTATCCAACGGGAGGGCGTGGACCGGGGAGCTGTTTTTT | CASSLSNGRAWTGELFF
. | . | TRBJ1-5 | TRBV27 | TGTGCCAGCAGCCCCCACCAGGGAGGAATCAATCAGCCCCAGCATTTT | CASSPHQGGINQPQHF
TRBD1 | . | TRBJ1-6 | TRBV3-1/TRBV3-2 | TGTGCCAGCAGCCAGGGACAGGGCCATAATAATTCACCCCTCCACTTT | CASSQGQGHNNSPLHF
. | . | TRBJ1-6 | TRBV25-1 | TGTGCCAGCAGTGAATTCCGGGGAAGTAGTTCACCCCTCCACTTT | CASSEFRGSSSPLHF
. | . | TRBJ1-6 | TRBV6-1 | TGTGCCAGCAGTGATAGAATCTCACCCCTCCACTTT | CASSDRISPLHF
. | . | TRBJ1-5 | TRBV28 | TGTGCCAGCAGCCCTTTCAGGTATAGCAATCAGCCCCAGCATTTT | CASSPFRYSNQPQHF
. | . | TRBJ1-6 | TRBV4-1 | TGCGCCAGCAGCCAAGTCGGGGTCCCACCCCTCCACTTT | CASSQVGVPPLHF
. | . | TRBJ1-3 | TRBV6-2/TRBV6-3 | TGTGCCAGCAGTCACCCACAAATCTCTGGAAACACCATATATTTT | CASSHPQISGNTIYF
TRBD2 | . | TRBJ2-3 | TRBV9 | TGTGCCAGCAGCGTAGTGGCTAGCGGGAACACAGATACGCAGTATTTT | CASSVVASGNTDTQYF
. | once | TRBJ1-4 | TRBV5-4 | TGTGCCAGCAGTCGGACAGACGCAACTAATGAAAAACTGTTTTTT | CASSRTDATNEKLFF
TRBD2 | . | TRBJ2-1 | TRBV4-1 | TGCGCCAGCAGCCAGATGGGGACTAGCGGGAGTTTTGAGCAGTTCTTC | CASSQMGTSGSFEQFF
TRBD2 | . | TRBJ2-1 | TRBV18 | TGTGCCAGCTCACCAGCTGGACTAGCGGGAGATGAGCAGTTCTTC | CASSPAGLAGDEQFF
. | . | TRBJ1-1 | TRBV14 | TGTGCCAGCAGCCAAGTTAACAGGGCCACTGAAGCTTTCTTT | CASSQVNRATEAFF
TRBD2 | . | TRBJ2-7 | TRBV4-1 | TGCGCCAGCAGCCAAGAAGGGGCTAGCGGGGCCTACGAGCAGTACTTC | CASSQEGASGAYEQYF
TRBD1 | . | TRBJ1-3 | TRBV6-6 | TGTGCCAGCAGTTTCGGACAGGTCGGAAACACCATATATTTT | CASSFGQVGNTIYF
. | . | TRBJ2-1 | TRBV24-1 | TGTGCCACCAGTGACTTTAGGGGGAGTACCTCCTACAATGAGCAGTTCTTC | CATSDFRGSTSYNEQFF
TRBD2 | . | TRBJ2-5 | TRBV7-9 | TGTGCCAGCAGCTCAGGAACTCCTAGCGGAGAGACCCAGTACTTC | CASSSGTPSGETQYF
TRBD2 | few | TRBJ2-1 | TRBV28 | TGTGCCAGCAGTGACCTAGCGGGAGGCTACAATGAGCAGTTCTTC | CASSDLAGGYNEQFF
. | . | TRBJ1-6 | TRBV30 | TGTGCCTGGAACCCCCGGGGGGTCCCCACAAATTCACCCCTCCACTTT | CAWNPRGVPTNSPLHF
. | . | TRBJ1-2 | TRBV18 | TGTGCCAGCTCACCATCTCTGACAGTAGGAAACTATGGCTACACCTTC | CASSPSLTVGNYGYTF
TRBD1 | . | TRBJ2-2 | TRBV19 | TGTGCCAGTAGTCTGTACGGGACAGGGGGGACCGGGGAGCTGTTTTTT | CASSLYGTGGTGELFF
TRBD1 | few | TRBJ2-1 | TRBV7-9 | TGTGCCAGCAGCCCGGACAGGATCGGCTACAATGAGCAGTTCTTC | CASSPDRIGYNEQFF
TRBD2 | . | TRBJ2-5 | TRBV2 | TGTGCCACCAAAAGGACTAGCGGGAGTGCCGGGGAGACCCAGTACTTC | CATKRTSGSAGETQYF
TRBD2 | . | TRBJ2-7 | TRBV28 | TGTGCCAGCAGTCAGACCGGGACTAGCTGGTTCGAGCAGTACTTC | CASSQTGTSWFEQYF
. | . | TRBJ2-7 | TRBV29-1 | TGCAGCGTTAGAACAGTCTACGAGCAGTACTTC | CSVRTVYEQYF
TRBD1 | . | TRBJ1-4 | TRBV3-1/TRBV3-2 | TGTGCCAGCAGCCAATTTGCGACAGGGAGGGAAAAACTGTTTTTT | CASSQFATGREKLFF
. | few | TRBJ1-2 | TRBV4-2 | TGTGCCAGCAGCCCCGACAGGAGAAACTATGGCTACACCTTC | CASSPDRRNYGYTF
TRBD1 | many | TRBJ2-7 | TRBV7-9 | TGTGCCAGCAGCCCGGGACAGGCCTCCTACGAGCAGTACTTC | CASSPGQASYEQYF
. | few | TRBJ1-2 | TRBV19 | TGTGCCAGTAGTACTCAGGGAGGCTACACCTTC | CASSTQGGYTF
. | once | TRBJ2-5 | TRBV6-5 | TGTGCCAGCAGCTTCGAAGAGACCCAGTACTTC | CASSFEETQYF
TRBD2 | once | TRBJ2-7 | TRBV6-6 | TGTGCCAGCAGTTACTCCGCTAGCGGGGCCTACGAGCAGTACTTC | CASSYSASGAYEQYF
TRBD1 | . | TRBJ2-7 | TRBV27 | TGTGCCAGCAGCAACTCCGATTACAGGGGATACGAGCAGTACTTC | CASSNSDYRGYEQYF
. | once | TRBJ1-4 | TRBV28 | TGTGCCAGCAGCCCAGGTTCTCCTGGAAAGGAAAAACTGTTTTTT | CASSPGSPGKEKLFF
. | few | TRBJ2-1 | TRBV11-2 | TGTGCCAGCAGCCACACGGACACCCTCTCCTACAATGAGCAGTTCTTC | CASSHTDTLSYNEQFF